This T cell receptor (beta chain) emerged from a study of identifying expanded T cells in peripheral blood. Whole-study results and caveats: Clone count variance between roughly two-week samples rose with total template count. Over about two and four weeks, about 16.4 and 19 clones changed, versus around 1.3 between replicates.

Trimming cost V 3 bases and J 1 base, with 9 bases left between them. The CDR3 length is 14 residues. The germline gives CDR1 LNHNV, CDR2 YYDKDF (reference sequence). With regard to this clone: Its antigen is not identified.

Generated by immunoSEQ multiplex PCR, the TCRdb table keeps only in-frame clones and is missing some. The data show 70,000 to 100,000 clones, approximately 83% seen once. No infections or other immune events were documented during collection. Sequenced: blood. The chain carries TRBV15 and TRBJ1-1, with D unresolved. The receptor was isolated from a person aged 18-70 years in good health. CDR3: CATSSLEENTEAFF. The CDR3, as DNA: TGTGCCACCAGCAGTTTAGAGGAGAACACTGAAGCTTTCTTT.